This T cell receptor (beta chain) was documented in a study of shared clonotypes between healthy human individuals. Note on this clone: What it recognizes is unknown.

The V gene end was trimmed by 2 bases and the J gene end by 6 bases; junction bases not matched to a gene: 4. The germline V gene encodes CDR1 SEHNR and CDR2 FQNEAQ (reference sequence). The CDR3 is 15 residues long. Only in-frame clones appear in the TCRdb table, and some are missing; sequencing was by immunoSEQ multiplex PCR. Of hundreds of thousands of clones listed, around 95% are singletons. As defined, naive CD8 cells were CD45RO-negative and positively selected for CCR7, with terminally differentiated effector memory CD45RA+ cells excluded. Study-level results: It was anticipated that sequencing depth would influence how many clonotypes donors shared.

This chain joins TRBV7-9 and TRBJ1-5, with TRBD1 matching over 10 bases. This clonotype was obtained from a young woman in good health. Sequenced sample: naive CD8+ T cells sorted from blood. The CDR3 DNA reads as TGTGCCAGCAGCTTATTCCGGGACAGGGGTCAGCCCCAGCATTTT. It codes for CASSLFRDRGQPQHF.